This entry lists 20 T cell receptor beta chains sequenced from one sample in a study of T cells in localized non-small cell lung cancer. Measured with immunoSEQ multiplex PCR; TCRdb has only the in-frame clones, and not every one. Of about 25,000 clones in the sample, 80% to 95% were seen once. The sequenced sample was peripheral blood, obtained before any cancer treatment. The receptors were sampled from a man aged 35-75 years with stage III squamous cell lung carcinoma.

V and J are TRBV4-1 and TRBJ1-2; TRBD1 matches 9 bases. This CDR3 is 13 amino acids long. The J segment lost 6 bases and the V segment lost 4 bases, leaving 3 bases of the junction unmatched. Germline V CDR1 and CDR2: MGHRA, YSYEKL. The CDR3 region is CASSRTGEHGYTF. The CDR3 coding sequence is TGCGCCAGCAGCCGGACAGGGGAGCATGGCTACACCTTC.

For the CDR3, the DNA is TGTGCCAGCAGCTTGACGCCTGTTCAAGAGACCCAGTACTTC. It specifies CASSLTPVQETQYF. This chain joins TRBV7-2 and TRBJ2-5; unclear D gene. Trimming took off 3 bases at V and 2 bases at J, with 10 bases between the two ends. The CDR3 spans 14 residues. Germline CDR1 reads SGHTA; CDR2 reads FQGNSA.

The chain joins TRBV9 to TRBJ2-7, with D perhaps TRBD2 (6 bases). Germline V gives CDR1 SGDLS, CDR2 YYNGEE. The CDR3 spans 16 residues. Trimming left V 4 bases short and J 2 bases short, with 19 bases between. The CDR3 sequence: CASSPKNGRLTYEQYF. The CDR3 DNA reads TGTGCCAGCAGCCCCAAGAACGGGAGACTCACCTACGAGCAGTACTTC.

The chain links TRBV5-1 to TRBJ2-3; D ambiguous. The germline gives CDR1 SGHRS, CDR2 YFSETQ. The CDR3 runs 15 residues. Trimming removed 0 bases at V and 2 bases at J, with 10 bases between. CDR3 region: CASSLDFPATDTQYF. In nucleotides, the CDR3 is TGCGCCAGCAGCTTGGACTTCCCTGCCACAGATACGCAGTATTTT.

The chain recombines TRBV5-1 with TRBJ1-2; no definite D call. Trimming stripped 4 bases from V and 0 bases from J, with 7 bases between. Germline V gives CDR1 SGHRS, CDR2 YFSETQ. This CDR3 comprises 13 residues. CDR3 loop: CASSLTPNYGYTF. CDR3 sequence (DNA): TGCGCCAGCAGCCTCACACCTAACTATGGCTACACCTTC.

The rearrangement joins TRBV7-9 to TRBJ1-2, with D maybe TRBD1 (5 bases). Germline V gives CDR1 SEHNR, CDR2 FQNEAQ (reference sequence). Trimming pared 4 bases from V and 4 bases from J, leaving 13 bases between. The CDR3 is 14 amino acids. CDR3 amino acids: CASSSQGGGYGYTF. In nucleotides, the CDR3 is TGTGCCAGCAGCTCCCAGGGAGGAGGCTATGGCTACACCTTC.

The chain is built from TRBV18 and TRBJ2-3; D unresolved. This CDR3 contains 12 residues. The germline V and J ends were trimmed by 6 bases and 0 bases, with 4 bases remaining between them. From germline, CDR1 is KGHSH and CDR2 LQKENI. The CDR3 nucleotides read TGTGCCAGCTCCCGCAGCACAGATACGCAGTATTTT. Residues: CASSRSTDTQYF.

The chain is built from TRBV4-3 and TRBJ2-3, with 10 bases matching TRBD2. Germline V lookup: CDR1 LGHNA, CDR2 YSLEER. V shed 3 bases, J shed 8 bases, and the junction held 5 bases outside the gene matches. This CDR3 region has 14 residues. The CDR3 is CASSQSGGGSTQYF. CDR3 nucleotides: TGCGCCAGCAGCCAGAGCGGGGGGGGTTCTACGCAGTATTTT.

This clone was detected once. The rearrangement links TRBV19 to TRBJ2-7; D might be TRBD1 or TRBD2, each matching 5 bases. The CDR3 consists of 14 residues. Germline values: CDR1 LNHDA, CDR2 SQIVND (reference sequence). V was trimmed by 5 bases and J by 4 bases, leaving 15 bases between them. In DNA, the CDR3 is TGTGCCAGTAGTCGCCCCGGGACCGCTTACGAGCAGTACTTC. Translating gives CASSRPGTAYEQYF.

The chain employs TRBV2 and TRBJ2-7; weak D call: TRBD1 (6 bases). V was clipped by 4 bases and J by 2 bases, with 9 bases between them. The germline CDR1 and CDR2 sequences are SNHLY and FYNNEI. The CDR3 contains 13 residues. The CDR3 region is CASSAGTTYEQYF. The CDR3, as DNA: TGTGCCAGCAGTGCCGGGACAACCTACGAGCAGTACTTC.

This rearrangement joins TRBV6-1 to TRBJ1-5; TRBD1 matches 7 bases. Trimming cost V 2 bases and J 6 bases; bases outside gene matches: 7. CDR3 length: 15 amino acids. CDR1 is MNHNS, CDR2 SASEGT, per germline. CDR3 sequence (DNA): TGTGCCAGCAGTGAACAGGGGGGGGCAATTCAGCCCCAGCATTTT. It specifies CASSEQGGAIQPQHF.

The rearrangement uses TRBV2 and TRBJ1-4; 7 positions match TRBD1. Trimming cost V 3 bases and J 6 bases; bases outside gene matches: 4. This CDR3 comprises 14 residues. Germline-derived CDR1 and CDR2 are SNHLY and FYNNEI. The CDR3 nucleotides read TGTGCCAGCAGTGATACAGGGGAGGATGAAAAACTGTTTTTT. This gives the protein CASSDTGEDEKLFF. The entire variable domain, with the rest obtained from reference TRBV2 and TRBJ1-4, is as follows: EPEVTQTPSHQVTQMGQEVILRCVPISNHLYFYWYRQILGQKVEFLVSFYNNEISEKSEIFDDQFSVERPDGSNFTLKIRSTKLEDSAMYFCASSDTGEDEKLFFGSGTQLSVL.

The gene calls are TRBV7-2 and TRBJ2-5; unclear D gene. The CDR3 length is 14 residues. Trimming removed 1 base at V and 5 bases at J, with 11 bases between. Germline lookup yields CDR1 SGHTA and CDR2 FQGNSA. The CDR3 sequence is CASSLEVLRETQYF. CDR3 DNA sequence: TGTGCCAGCAGCTTAGAGGTTCTACGGGAGACCCAGTACTTC.

The chain has TRBV27 and TRBJ1-2; weak D call: TRBD1 (5 bases). The CDR3 is 14 residues long. With 3 bases removed from V and 3 bases from J, the gap between germline ends came to 11 bases. CDR1 and CDR2 (germline): MNHEY, SMNVEV (reference sequence). In DNA form, the CDR3 reads TGTGCCAGCAGTTTCGGGGGGAGGGACTATGGCTACACCTTC. Protein sequence: CASSFGGRDYGYTF.

The V and J genes are TRBV6-5 and TRBJ1-2; 7 bases are shared with TRBD1. Trimming cost V 7 bases and J 2 bases; bases outside gene matches: 4. The CDR3 loop spans 13 amino acids. CDR1 MNHEY and CDR2 SVGAGI come from the germline V gene. This CDR3 reads CASTRDRNYGYTF. In DNA form, the CDR3 reads TGTGCCAGCACCAGGGACAGAAACTATGGCTACACCTTC.

This clone was detected once. The chain combines TRBV6-5 with TRBJ1-1; no clear D. Trimming cost V 6 bases and J 0 bases, with 14 bases left between them. Germline V gene data show CDR1 as MNHEY and CDR2 as SVGAGI. CDR3 length: 15 amino acids. The CDR3 region has the DNA TGTGCCAGCAGCCCTGCAGGCAACCTGAACACTGAAGCTTTCTTT. Translated: CASSPAGNLNTEAFF.

This sequence joins TRBV5-1 and TRBJ2-2; D possibly corresponds to TRBD1 (6 bases). Germline values: CDR1 SGHRS, CDR2 YFSETQ. Trimming stripped 7 bases from V and 6 bases from J, with 19 bases between. CDR3 length: 15 residues. DNA of the CDR3: TGCGCCAGCGGGGGCCTAGGCACGGGTTCCGGGGAGCTGTTTTTT. It encodes CASGGLGTGSGELFF. The complete variable domain, with remaining parts taken from reference TRBV5-1 and TRBJ2-2, reads KAGVTQTPRYLIKTRGQQVTLSCSPISGHRSVSWYQQTPGQGLQFLFEYFSETQRNKGNFPGRFSGRQFSNSRSEMNVSTLELGDSALYLCASGGLGTGSGELFFGEGSRLTVL.

CDR3 in amino acids: CASTEGLAGVGEQFF. CDR3 bases: TGCGCCAGCACCGAAGGACTAGCGGGAGTGGGTGAGCAGTTCTTC. The rearrangement links TRBV5-1 to TRBJ2-1; the match to TRBD2 covers 13 bases. The CDR3 is 15 residues long. V was clipped by 6 bases and J by 9 bases; unmatched bases: 9. Germline assignment: CDR1 SGHRS and CDR2 YFSETQ.

This chain uses TRBV19 with TRBJ1-1; 7 nucleotides match TRBD1. Germline values: CDR1 LNHDA, CDR2 SQIVND (reference sequence). Trimming cost V 6 bases and J 0 bases; bases outside gene matches: 16. The CDR3 runs 18 residues. The CDR3 reads CASSSLRTSGGMNTEAFF. CDR3 coding DNA: TGTGCCAGTAGCTCATTACGGACGTCAGGGGGAATGAACACTGAAGCTTTCTTT.

The CDR3 spells CASSKSSGRQFF. CDR3 DNA: TGTGCCAGCAGCAAATCGTCGGGACGGCAGTTCTTC. V usage is TRBV9 and J usage is TRBJ2-1; D may be TRBD1 or TRBD2 (5 bases each). The germline V gene encodes CDR1 SGDLS and CDR2 YYNGEE. The CDR3 is 12 amino acids. V was pared by 4 bases and J by 12 bases, with 14 bases between.